The next 22 T cell receptor beta chains were all read from a single sample in a study of blood T cell repertoires in COVID-19. Assay used: immunoSEQ multiplex PCR; TCRdb lists only in-frame clones, some missing. In the table there are over 100,000 clones, 81% of which are singletons. Sample: peripheral blood. The receptors come from a human donor in a cohort sampled during active COVID-19.

The chain joins TRBV7-2 to TRBJ2-7; the D is unclear. Germline CDR1 reads SGHTA; CDR2 reads FQGNSA. V lost 5 bases and J lost 0, with 14 bases in between. The CDR3 runs 15 residues. CDR3 bases: TGTGCCAGCAGCCCCGGAGTCAGCGTCTCCTACGAGCAGTACTTC. Amino acids: CASSPGVSVSYEQYF.

This clone was seen a few times. The rearrangement links TRBV7-2 to TRBJ2-7, with TRBD2 matching over 8 bases. The V gene's germline CDR1 is SGHTA and CDR2 FQGNSA. The CDR3 runs 15 residues. V lost 4 bases, J lost 5 bases, and 10 bases stayed unmatched. CDR3 DNA sequence: TGTGCCAGCAGCTCCTCGGGACTAGGAGTTGACGAGCAGTACTTC. As protein: CASSSSGLGVDEQYF.

The chain combines TRBV28 with TRBJ1-6; a weak D match, TRBD1 (6 bases). V lost 6 bases and J 9 bases, leaving 24 bases between the germline ends. This CDR3 region has 17 residues. Germline CDR1 and CDR2: MDHEN and SYDVKM. The CDR3 reads CASRPTGGPEGSSPLHF. CDR3 bases: TGTGCCAGCAGACCGACGGGGGGGCCTGAGGGTAGTTCACCCCTCCACTTT.

The gene calls are TRBV6-5 and TRBJ2-1; 12 nucleotides match TRBD2. This CDR3 is built from 15 residues. Trimming cost V 6 bases and J 4 bases; bases outside gene matches: 4. In germline, CDR1 is MNHEY, CDR2 SVGAGI. The CDR3 here is CASRLAGGPYNEQFF. DNA for the CDR3: TGTGCCAGCAGACTAGCGGGGGGCCCGTACAATGAGCAGTTCTTC.

This chain links TRBV3-1 (or the pseudogene TRBV3-2) with TRBJ1-1; 8 bases fit TRBD1. Trimming removed 8 bases from V and 1 base from J; junction bases left unmatched: 6. This CDR3 has 14 amino acids. Germline loops: CDR1 LGHDT, CDR2 YNNKEL (reference sequence). The CDR3 spells CASGRGLGNTEAFF. Written as DNA, the CDR3 is TGTGCCAGCGGCAGGGGGCTCGGGAACACTGAAGCTTTCTTT.

CDR3: CSASTRQGADEQYF. The CDR3 DNA sequence: TGCAGTGCTAGTACCCGGCAGGGGGCCGACGAGCAGTACTTC. The chain combines TRBV20-1 with TRBJ2-7, with 8 bases identical to TRBD1. The germline V gene encodes CDR1 DFQATT and CDR2 SNEGSKA (reference sequence). This CDR3 region has 14 residues. V shed 3 bases, J shed 5 bases, and the junction held 9 bases outside the gene matches.

V usage is TRBV30 and J usage is TRBJ1-1; 7 bases agree with TRBD1. CDR1 and CDR2 from the germline V gene are GTSNPN and SVGIG (reference sequence). The CDR3 contains 15 residues. Losses at the gene ends were 0 bases for V and 6 bases for J; bases not matched to a gene: 10. CDR3 sequence reads: CAWSVTRGGAAEAFF. The CDR3, as DNA: TGTGCCTGGAGTGTAACTAGAGGGGGCGCGGCTGAAGCTTTCTTT.

This clone was found many times. This chain uses TRBV5-6 with TRBJ1-2, with D possibly matching TRBD1 (5 bases). The germline V gene encodes CDR1 SGHDT and CDR2 YYEEEE. This CDR3 is 14 amino acids long. V gave up 1 base and J gave up 4 bases, with 11 bases separating them. The CDR3 protein is CASSLLTVFYGYTF. The CDR3 nucleotides read TGTGCCAGCAGCTTGCTGACAGTTTTCTATGGCTACACCTTC.

J is TRBJ2-7 and V is TRBV18, with D possibly TRBD2 on 6 matching bases. Germline V gene data show CDR1 as KGHSH and CDR2 as LQKENI. The CDR3 has 14 amino acids. Trimming pared 3 bases from V and 6 bases from J, leaving 15 bases between. As DNA, the CDR3 is TGTGCCAGCTCACCCGGCAGTCTAGCGAGCGAGCAGTACTTC. The encoded protein is CASSPGSLASEQYF.

This rearrangement joins TRBV27 to TRBJ1-1; TRBD1 matches 12 bases. V was pared by 7 bases and J by 10 bases, with 10 bases of the junction left unmatched. This CDR3 region has 14 residues. Germline CDR1 and CDR2: MNHEY and SMNVEV (reference sequence). CDR3 loop: CASIPGTGGIRAFF. The CDR3 nucleotides read TGTGCCAGCATCCCCGGGACAGGGGGCATCAGAGCTTTCTTT.

The chain employs TRBV23-1 and TRBJ2-1; 9 bases are a match to TRBD2. TRBV23-1 carries the ORF label, with uncertain function. This CDR3 comprises 15 residues. With V trimmed by 4 bases and J by 6 bases, 7 bases remained unmatched. CDR3: CASSLAGATVNEQFF. CDR3 sequence (DNA): TGCGCCAGCAGTCTAGCGGGAGCGACAGTCAATGAGCAGTTCTTC.

The V call is TRBV30, the J call TRBJ1-4; no firm D call. The CDR3 is 13 amino acids. V was trimmed by 1 base and J by 10 bases, leaving 13 bases between them. Germline V CDR1 and CDR2: GTSNPN, SVGIG (reference sequence). CDR3 DNA: TGTGCCTGGAGTGAGCAGGCATCTGGAAAACTGTTTTTT. Amino acid sequence: CAWSEQASGKLFF.

V usage is TRBV7-2 and J usage is TRBJ2-7; 9 nucleotides line up with TRBD1. Germline CDR1 SGHTA, CDR2 FQGNSA. This CDR3 contains 15 residues. The V and J ends lost 7 bases and 6 bases, in that order; junction bases with no gene match: 13. In nucleotides, the CDR3 is TGTGCCAGCATACCGGGACAGGGTTTTCGCGGCGAGCAGTACTTC. Translating gives CASIPGQGFRGEQYF.

CDR3: CASSIPGQGRDIQYF. For the CDR3, the DNA is TGTGCCAGTAGTATACCCGGACAGGGGAGGGACATTCAGTACTTC. The rearrangement uses TRBV19 and TRBJ2-4, with 9 bases identical to TRBD1. Germline CDR1 and CDR2: LNHDA and SQIVND (reference sequence). The CDR3 covers 15 residues. The V gene end was trimmed by 2 bases and the J gene end by 8 bases; junction bases not matched to a gene: 7.

The table lists this clone with a count of one. J is TRBJ2-3 and V is TRBV24-1, with 12 bases fitting TRBD2. The CDR3 runs to 16 residues. Losses at the gene ends were 6 bases for V and 3 bases for J; bases not matched to a gene: 6. From germline, CDR1 is KGHDR and CDR2 SFDVKD. In DNA form, the CDR3 reads TGTGCCACCAGTAAGACTAGCGGGGGAAGTACAGATACGCAGTATTTT. This gives the protein CATSKTSGGSTDTQYF.

The chain links TRBV6-2 or TRBV6-3 to TRBJ2-3; no firm D call. The germline V and J ends were trimmed by 6 bases and 0 bases, with 4 bases remaining between them. The CDR3 is made up of 12 amino acids. Germline CDR1 MNHEY, CDR2 SVGEGT. DNA of the CDR3: TGTGCCAGCAGCTCTAGCACAGATACGCAGTATTTT. Encoded protein: CASSSSTDTQYF.

The DNA for the CDR3 is TGCAGTGCTAGTCCTAGGGGGACAGGGGTTCCTGGGGCCAACGTCCTGACTTTC. Its translation is CSASPRGTGVPGANVLTF. The chain carries TRBV20-1 and TRBJ2-6; 10 nucleotides align to TRBD1. V was clipped by 3 bases and J by 2 bases; unmatched bases: 10. This CDR3 region has 18 residues. CDR1 is DFQATT, CDR2 SNEGSKA, per germline (reference sequence).

The genes are TRBV12-3 or TRBV12-4 and TRBJ1-2; maybe TRBD1 (5 bases). Trimming took 4 bases from V and 4 from J, leaving 10 bases between them. This CDR3 has 13 amino acids. CDR3 nucleotides: TGTGCCAGCAGTTCGGACATCCGCTATGGCTACACCTTC. Translating gives CASSSDIRYGYTF.

The V and J genes are TRBV24-1 and TRBJ2-5, with D maybe TRBD1 (5 bases). CDR3 length equals 13 residues. Germline-derived CDR1 and CDR2 are KGHDR and SFDVKD. Trimming left V 3 bases short and J 5 bases short, with 9 bases between. CDR3 in amino acids: CATSDKGWETQYF. In DNA form, the CDR3 reads TGTGCCACCAGTGATAAGGGGTGGGAGACCCAGTACTTC.

The chain uses TRBV7-6 and TRBJ1-5; D is uncertain. In germline, CDR1 is SGHVS, CDR2 FNYEAQ. The CDR3 is 15 amino acids. V lost 2 bases and J 1 base, leaving 9 bases between the germline ends. The CDR3 loop reads CASSLRGGSNQPQHF. The CDR3 DNA reads TGTGCCAGCAGCTTACGGGGTGGGAGCAATCAGCCCCAGCATTTT.

The chain recombines TRBV23-1 with TRBJ2-7; tentatively, D is TRBD2 (5 bases). Being an ORF, TRBV23-1 has a function that is uncertain. The CDR3 is made up of 16 amino acids. V lost 2 bases to trimming and J lost 1 base, with 15 bases between them. The CDR3 DNA is TGCGCCAGCAGTCAAAGGCCAGCGGTTCCTTCCTACGAGCAGTACTTC. Translation: CASSQRPAVPSYEQYF.

The CDR3 sequence is CASSEALSGGYNEQFF. In DNA, the CDR3 is TGTGCCAGCAGTGAAGCATTAAGCGGGGGGTACAATGAGCAGTTCTTC. The rearrangement links TRBV6-1 to TRBJ2-1; 9 bases are shared with TRBD2. The CDR3 extends over 16 amino acids. V was clipped by 0 bases and J by 4 bases; unmatched bases: 4. Looked up from germline, CDR1 is MNHNS and CDR2 is SASEGT.